Below, 8 T cell receptor beta chains from the same sample are listed, as sequenced in a study of early T cells in non-severe SARS-CoV-2 infection. TCRdb recomputed calls from the 5' RACE reads with MiXCR, one row per CDR3 protein. The top ten hold 10% of the sample, which has about 50,000 distinct CDR3 sequences, 13% seen once. Sequencing was performed on whole blood. These receptors were collected from an adult who was a healthcare worker with PCR-confirmed SARS-CoV-2 infection or an uninfected control (not recorded which).

CDR3: CSVEDRFYGYTF. DNA of the CDR3: TGCAGCGTTGAGGACAGGTTCTATGGCTACACCTTC. The J gene is TRBJ1-2, the V gene TRBV29-1; 7 bases align to TRBD1. This CDR3 is built from 12 residues. Per germline, CDR1 SQVTM and CDR2 ANQGSEA. The J segment lost 4 bases and the V segment lost 3 bases, leaving 2 bases of the junction unmatched. The full variable domain, rest sourced from reference TRBV29-1 and TRBJ1-2, is SAVISQKPSRDICQRGTSLTIQCQVDSQVTMMFWYRQQPGQSLTLIATANQGSEATYESGFVIDKFPISRPNLTFSTLTVSNMSPEDSSIYLCSVEDRFYGYTFGSGTRLTVV.

A remark on this clonotype: A read error may be the cause here, since a much bigger clone is one base away. The chain employs TRBV9 and TRBJ1-1; D might be TRBD1 (6 bases). Germline values: CDR1 SGDLS, CDR2 YYNGEE. CDR3 size: 15 residues. Trimming pared 4 bases from V and 1 base from J, leaving 14 bases between. CDR3 amino acids: CASSTGPLSNTEAFF. For the CDR3, the DNA is TGTGCCAGCAGCACAGGGCCGCTATCGAACACTGAAGCTTTCTTT.

This clonotype was picked up many times. J is TRBJ2-1 and V is TRBV7-9; 10 bases align to TRBD2. CDR3 length: 13 amino acids. With V trimmed by 6 bases and J by 5 bases, 1 base remained unmatched. CDR1 is SEHNR and CDR2 is FQNEAQ in the germline V gene (reference sequence). CDR3 nucleotides: TGTGCCAGCAGGACTAGCGGGCACAATGAGCAGTTCTTC. Its translation is CASRTSGHNEQFF.

This clonotype was observed a few times. This rearrangement joins TRBV6-5 to TRBJ2-2; 9 nucleotides agree with TRBD1. J gave up 4 bases and V 7 bases, and 7 bases lay outside the gene matches. Germline V gene lookup returns CDR1 MNHEY and CDR2 SVGAGI. The CDR3 runs 15 residues. The DNA of the CDR3 is TGTGCCAGCACATCGGACAGGGGAAGCACCGGGGAGCTGTTTTTT. Residues: CASTSDRGSTGELFF.

A note on this clonotype: Since a much larger clone is just one base distant, this may be a read error. V is TRBV28 and J is TRBJ2-7; 11 bases match TRBD2. CDR1 MDHEN and CDR2 SYDVKM come from the germline V gene. J lost 3 bases, V lost 6 bases, and 4 bases had no gene match. The CDR3 length is 14 residues. The CDR3 region is CASRTSGGFYEQYF. CDR3 in DNA: TGTGCCAGCAGAACTAGCGGGGGCTTCTACGAGCAGTACTTC.

The rearrangement uses TRBV2 and TRBJ2-3, with D possibly being TRBD1 (6 bases). V was pared by 5 bases and J by 5 bases, with 14 bases between. This CDR3 spans 14 amino acids. Per the germline V gene, CDR1 is SNHLY and CDR2 is FYNNEI. CDR3 amino acids: CASSPNGQQDTQYF. The DNA of the CDR3 is TGTGCCAGCAGTCCAAACGGACAGCAAGATACGCAGTATTTT.

This clonotype showed up many times. The chain couples TRBV7-9 to TRBJ2-1, with D unclear. CDR3 length: 14 amino acids. CDR1 is SEHNR, CDR2 FQNEAQ, per germline (reference sequence). Trimming took off 3 bases at V and 7 bases at J, with 13 bases between the two ends. CDR3 region: CASSLQAVRNEQFF. CDR3 nucleotides: TGTGCCAGCAGCTTGCAGGCAGTGAGGAATGAGCAGTTCTTC.

The V call is TRBV7-9, the J call TRBJ2-2, with a weak D call TRBD2 (6 bases). The CDR3 consists of 14 residues. Looked up from germline, CDR1 is SEHNR and CDR2 is FQNEAQ (reference sequence). V lost 7 bases and J lost 10, with 19 bases in between. The CDR3 DNA follows: TGTGCCAGCACCTCAAAAGTCCGCGGGGTGGAGCTGTTTTTT. It codes for CASTSKVRGVELFF.